The sequence of this T cell receptor (beta chain) was determined in a study of T cells in Graves' hyperthyroidism and ophthalmopathy. Regions amplified from RNA transcripts were the TCR beta CDR3 regions. During a first-round RT-PCR of the TCR CDR3, the HTBI primer set was used. TCRdb reprocessed the multiplex PCR reads via MiXCR and lists one record per CDR3 protein. Of approximately 430,000 distinct CDR3 sequences listed, more than 15% are singletons. At least ten counts were recorded for this clonotype. What it recognizes is unknown. Study findings and constraints: The authors' 13 V-J model separated ophthalmopathy from stable hyperthyroidism. The majority of expanded thyroid clonotypes above 0.001 also appeared in blood.

Clinical symptoms, serum thyroxine and TRAb, thyroid ultrasound and orbital computed tomography together formed the diagnostic basis. The source of the PBMCs was roughly 10 ml of fresh peripheral blood. The sequence was collected from a woman under 30 with Graves' hyperthyroidism. The sample taken for sequencing was blood.

Written as DNA, the CDR3 is TGTGCCAGCAGTGAAACCCCGGGCACTCAAGAGACCCAGTACTTC. Residues: CASSETPGTQETQYF. This rearrangement joins TRBV6-1 to TRBJ2-5, with no clear D. The CDR3 has 15 amino acids. With 2 bases removed from V and 2 bases from J, the gap between germline ends came to 12 bases. Germline V gives CDR1 MNHNS, CDR2 SASEGT.